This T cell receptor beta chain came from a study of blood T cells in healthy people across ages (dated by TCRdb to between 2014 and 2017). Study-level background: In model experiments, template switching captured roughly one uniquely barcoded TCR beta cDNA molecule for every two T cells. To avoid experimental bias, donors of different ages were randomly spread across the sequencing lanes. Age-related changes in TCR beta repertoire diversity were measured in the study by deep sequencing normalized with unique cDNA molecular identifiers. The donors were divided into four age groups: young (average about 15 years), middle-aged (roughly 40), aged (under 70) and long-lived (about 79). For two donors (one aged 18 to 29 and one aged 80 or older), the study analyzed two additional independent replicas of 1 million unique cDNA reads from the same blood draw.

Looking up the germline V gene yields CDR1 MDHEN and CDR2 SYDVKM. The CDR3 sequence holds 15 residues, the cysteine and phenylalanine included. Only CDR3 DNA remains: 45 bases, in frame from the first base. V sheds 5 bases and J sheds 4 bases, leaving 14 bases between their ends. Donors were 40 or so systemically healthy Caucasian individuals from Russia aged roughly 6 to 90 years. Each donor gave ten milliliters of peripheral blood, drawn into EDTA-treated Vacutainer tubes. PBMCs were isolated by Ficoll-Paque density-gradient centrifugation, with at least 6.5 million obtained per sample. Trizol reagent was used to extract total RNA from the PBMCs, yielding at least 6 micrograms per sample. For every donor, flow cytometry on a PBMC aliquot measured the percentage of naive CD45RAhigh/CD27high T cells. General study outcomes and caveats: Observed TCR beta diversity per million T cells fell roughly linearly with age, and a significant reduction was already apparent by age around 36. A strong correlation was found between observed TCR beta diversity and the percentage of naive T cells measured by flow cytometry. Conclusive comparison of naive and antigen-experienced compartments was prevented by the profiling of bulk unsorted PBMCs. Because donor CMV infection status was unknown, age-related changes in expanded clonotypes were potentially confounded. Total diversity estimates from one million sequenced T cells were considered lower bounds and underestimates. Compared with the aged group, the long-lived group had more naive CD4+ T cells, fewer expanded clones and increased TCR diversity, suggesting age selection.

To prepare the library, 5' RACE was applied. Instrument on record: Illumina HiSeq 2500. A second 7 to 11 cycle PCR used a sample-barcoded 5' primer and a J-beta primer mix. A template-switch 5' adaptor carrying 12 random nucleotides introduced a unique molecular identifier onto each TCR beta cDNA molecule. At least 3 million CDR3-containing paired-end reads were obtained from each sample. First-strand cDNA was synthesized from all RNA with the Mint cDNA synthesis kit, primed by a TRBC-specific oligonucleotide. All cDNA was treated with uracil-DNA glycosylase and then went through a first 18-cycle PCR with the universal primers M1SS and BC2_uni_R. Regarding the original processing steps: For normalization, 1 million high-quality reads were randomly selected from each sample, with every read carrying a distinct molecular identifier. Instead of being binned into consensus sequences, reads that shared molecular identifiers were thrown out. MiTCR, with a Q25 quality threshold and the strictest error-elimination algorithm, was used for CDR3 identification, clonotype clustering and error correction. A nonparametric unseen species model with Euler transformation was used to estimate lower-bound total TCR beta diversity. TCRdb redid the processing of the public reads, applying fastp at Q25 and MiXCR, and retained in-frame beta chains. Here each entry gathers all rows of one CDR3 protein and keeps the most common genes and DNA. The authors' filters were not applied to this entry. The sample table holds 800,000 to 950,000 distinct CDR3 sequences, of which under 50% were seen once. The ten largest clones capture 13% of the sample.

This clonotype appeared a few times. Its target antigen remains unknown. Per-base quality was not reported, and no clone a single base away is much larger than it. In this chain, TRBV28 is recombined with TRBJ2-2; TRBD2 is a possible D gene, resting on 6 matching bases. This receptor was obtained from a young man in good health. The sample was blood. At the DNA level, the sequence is TGTGCCAGCAGTCCGGCCCGGGAGTCCACCGGGGAGCTGTTTTTT. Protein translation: CASSPARESTGELFF.